The 21 T cell receptor beta chains reported below all come from one sample, sequenced in a study of blood T cells in healthy people across ages. PCR was performed a second time for about 7 to 11 cycles using a sample-barcoded 5' primer and a J-beta primer mix. Each CDR3 protein gets one entry after TCRdb re-called the 5' RACE reads with MiXCR. The table has around 710,000 distinct CDR3 sequences, approximately 43% seen once. Sequencing input: blood. These receptors were taken from a woman aged 55 to 70 in good health.

This clonotype occurred a few times. The chain joins TRBV20-1 to TRBJ2-3; 8 positions match TRBD2. V shed 5 bases and J 2 bases; nucleotides not matched to a gene: 9. The V gene's germline CDR1 is DFQATT and CDR2 SNEGSKA (reference sequence). The CDR3 is 15 amino acids. Here the CDR3 DNA reads TGCAGTGCTGTAAACCGGGGGGGGGACACAGATACGCAGTATTTT. Protein sequence: CSAVNRGGDTDTQYF.

The J gene is TRBJ2-1, the V gene TRBV28; 7 bases line up with TRBD2. J was trimmed by 8 bases and V by 6 bases; bases with no gene match: 13. Germline values: CDR1 MDHEN, CDR2 SYDVKM. The CDR3 consists of 15 residues. This CDR3 reads CASSPSGSTLDEQFF. In DNA, the CDR3 is TGTGCCAGCAGCCCTAGCGGATCAACGTTGGATGAGCAGTTCTTC.

V usage is TRBV20-1 and J usage is TRBJ1-5, with D possibly being TRBD1 (5 bases). Trimming stripped 2 bases from V and 3 bases from J, with 17 bases between. The CDR3 loop spans 16 amino acids. Per the germline V gene, CDR1 is DFQATT and CDR2 is SNEGSKA (reference sequence). Written as DNA, the CDR3 is TGCAGTGCTAGACGAATGGGGCAGCATCTCAATCAGCCCCAGCATTTT. It codes for CSARRMGQHLNQPQHF.

This clonotype was recorded a few times. Germline is not matched at one junction end, which may reflect a read error. The DNA of the CDR3 is TGTGCCAGCAGCGTCGACCCAGGGCAAGGATCGCCCCCCCACTTT. This sequence encodes CASSVDPGQGSPPHF. V gene TRBV13 combines with J gene TRBJ1-6; TRBD1 is a possible D gene (5 bases). The CDR3 runs 15 residues. The V gene's germline CDR1 is PRHDT and CDR2 FYEKMQ (reference sequence).

The chain couples TRBV25-1 to TRBJ1-1; D not certain. From germline, CDR1 is MGHDK and CDR2 SYGVNS. V was clipped by 3 bases and J by 2 bases, with 10 bases between them. The CDR3 runs to 14 residues. The CDR3 DNA reads as TGTGCCAGCAGTGACCCATCCTCAAACACTGAAGCTTTCTTT. This translates into CASSDPSSNTEAFF.

The chain joins TRBV27 to TRBJ2-1; 13 nucleotides line up with TRBD2. With 5 bases clipped from V and 4 bases from J, the junction kept 8 bases outside the gene matches. The CDR3 extends over 17 amino acids. The germline V gene has CDR1 MNHEY and CDR2 SMNVEV (reference sequence). The CDR3 DNA reads TGTGCCAGCAGTCCCGGGACTAGCGGGGATTCTTACAATGAGCAGTTCTTC. Protein: CASSPGTSGDSYNEQFF.

This clonotype was observed a handful of times. The chain recombines TRBV6-1 with TRBJ1-2; no clear D. Germline V CDR1 and CDR2: MNHNS, SASEGT. CDR3 length: 12 residues. The ends were cut back, 8 bases at V and 3 bases at J, with 10 bases in the middle. CDR3: CASLGGDYGYTF. The CDR3 DNA follows: TGTGCCAGCCTCGGCGGGGACTATGGCTACACCTTC.

The V call is TRBV3-1, the J call TRBJ2-5; D gene uncertain. Matching the DNA end better, TRBJ2-7 makes the J call doubtful. CDR1 is LGHDT, CDR2 YNNKEL, per germline (reference sequence). The CDR3 contains 14 residues. The CDR3 here is CASSLSDSRDEQYF. The CDR3 nucleotides read TGTGCCAGCAGCCTTTCTGACTCACGGGACGAGCAGTACTTC.

V is TRBV5-1 and J is TRBJ1-4; weak D call: TRBD1 (6 bases). Germline CDR1 SGHRS, CDR2 YFSETQ. This CDR3 has 16 amino acids. V shed 4 bases and J shed 0 bases, with 13 bases lying between them. The CDR3 DNA reads as TGCGCCAGCAGCCCCGGGACATATGCAACTAATGAAAAACTGTTTTTT. It is translated as CASSPGTYATNEKLFF.

J is TRBJ1-1 and V is TRBV4-3; D gene unclear. Trimming removed 2 bases at V and 4 bases at J, with 8 bases between. Germline CDR1 is LGHNA and CDR2 is YSLEER. This CDR3 region has 13 residues. Here the CDR3 reads CASSQTWATEAFF. CDR3 coding DNA: TGCGCCAGCAGCCAAACGTGGGCCACTGAAGCTTTCTTT.

This clonotype appeared a single time. An end of the junction differs from the germline gene, which may be a read error. The chain links TRBV12-3 or TRBV12-4 to TRBJ1-2; 7 positions match TRBD1. This CDR3 comprises 14 residues. In DNA, the CDR3 is TGTGCCGGCAGTTTTTCCGACAGGGTATGGGGCTACACCTTC. It is translated as CAGSFSDRVWGYTF.

This chain connects TRBV9 to TRBJ1-1; tentative D call: TRBD1 (6 bases). The CDR3 spans 15 residues. V was clipped by 0 bases and J by 5 bases, with 14 bases between them. CDR1 SGDLS and CDR2 YYNGEE come from the germline V gene. CDR3 protein: CASSVEGQGTTEAFF. CDR3 nucleotide sequence: TGTGCCAGCAGCGTAGAGGGTCAGGGGACGACTGAAGCTTTCTTT.

In this sample, this clonotype turned up a few times. The chain has TRBV20-1 and TRBJ2-1; 7 nucleotides line up with TRBD1. The germline gives CDR1 DFQATT, CDR2 SNEGSKA (reference sequence). The CDR3 has 13 residues. Unmatched junction bases numbered 5, after V lost 6 bases and J lost 3 bases. The CDR3 loop reads CSAPGQRYNEQFF. CDR3 nucleotides: TGCAGTGCCCCGGGACAGCGCTACAATGAGCAGTTCTTC.

This clonotype was observed many times. The chain joins TRBV3-1 to TRBJ2-7; 8 bases fit TRBD1. Losses at the gene ends were 2 bases for V and 6 bases for J; bases not matched to a gene: 3. This CDR3 has 13 residues. Per the germline V gene, CDR1 is LGHDT and CDR2 is YNNKEL (reference sequence). In DNA, the CDR3 is TGTGCCAGCAGCCAATATACAGGGGGCGAGCAGTACTTC. Translating gives CASSQYTGGEQYF.

The chain joins TRBV25-1 to TRBJ1-2; 8 positions match TRBD1. With 3 bases clipped from V and 2 bases from J, the junction kept 2 bases outside the gene matches. This CDR3 is 14 amino acids long. In germline, CDR1 is MGHDK, CDR2 SYGVNS. The CDR3 DNA sequence: TGTGCCAGCAGTGATACAGGGGGGAACTATGGCTACACCTTC. This sequence encodes CASSDTGGNYGYTF.

This sequence joins TRBV20-1 and TRBJ2-3; D could derive from TRBD1 or TRBD2 (6 bases each). The CDR3 contains 14 residues. V lost 2 bases to trimming and J lost 2 bases, with 11 bases between them. Germline CDR1 reads DFQATT; CDR2 reads SNEGSKA (reference sequence). CDR3 protein: CSARRGAPTDTQYF. The CDR3 DNA follows: TGCAGTGCTAGAAGGGGGGCCCCCACAGATACGCAGTATTTT.

Comments on this clonotype: Its ends do not fully match the called genes, so a read error is possible. The chain recombines TRBV28 with TRBJ2-1; D tentatively fits TRBD1 or TRBD2 (5 bases each). Germline V gene lookup returns CDR1 MDHEN and CDR2 SYDVKM. The length of the CDR3 is 16 residues. The CDR3 nucleotides read TGTGCCTGCAGCCAGATGGGGCGGGCCTCCTACAATGAGCAGTTCTTC. This translates into CACSQMGRASYNEQFF.

The chain joins TRBV18 to TRBJ2-7; D may be TRBD1 (5 bases). The CDR3 is made up of 15 amino acids. Germline-derived CDR1 and CDR2 are KGHSH and LQKENI. The germline V and J ends were trimmed by 2 bases and 0 bases, with 11 bases remaining between them. The CDR3 region has the DNA TGTGCCAGCTCACCAGCGACAGTTTTCTCCTACGAGCAGTACTTC. Residues: CASSPATVFSYEQYF.

This chain connects TRBV9 to TRBJ1-4, with TRBD1 matching over 7 bases. The CDR3 loop spans 15 amino acids. The J segment lost 6 bases and the V segment lost 4 bases, leaving 9 bases of the junction unmatched. The germline V gene has CDR1 SGDLS and CDR2 YYNGEE. The CDR3 nucleotides are TGTGCCAGCAGCCCCCGACAGGGAGGGGATGAAAAACTGTTTTTT. This translates into CASSPRQGGDEKLFF.

This sequence joins TRBV4-1 and TRBJ2-4; no reliable D call. Looked up from germline, CDR1 is MGHRA and CDR2 is YSYEKL. The V end was cut by 0 bases, the J end by 13 bases, with 13 bases between. There are 13 residues in the CDR3. CDR3 region: CASSQDPYTEQYF. Here the CDR3 DNA reads TGCGCCAGCAGCCAAGACCCCTATACGGAGCAGTACTTC.

V and J are TRBV9 and TRBJ2-3, with TRBD2 matching 13 bases. J gave up 1 base and V 0 bases, and 2 bases lay outside the gene matches. Germline values: CDR1 SGDLS, CDR2 YYNGEE. The CDR3 loop spans 17 amino acids. The CDR3 is CASSVGGTSGGTDTQYF. The CDR3 nucleotides read TGTGCCAGCAGCGTAGGGGGGACTAGCGGGGGCACAGATACGCAGTATTTT.